These 28 T cell receptor beta chains were all obtained from the same sample, sequenced in a study of early T cells in non-severe SARS-CoV-2 infection. TCRdb recomputed calls from the 5' RACE reads with MiXCR, one row per CDR3 protein. The table includes approximately 52,000 distinct CDR3 sequences, under 15% detected once. The sequencing used whole blood, collected at baseline. The receptors were gathered from an adult who was a healthcare worker with PCR-confirmed SARS-CoV-2 infection or an uninfected control (not recorded which).

In this sample, this clonotype turned up many times. V gene TRBV19 combines with J gene TRBJ2-1, with TRBD2 matching over 7 bases. The junction had 7 bases not matched to a gene; V was cut back by 4 bases and J by 1 base. CDR1 and CDR2 (germline): LNHDA, SQIVND (reference sequence). This CDR3 comprises 16 residues. The CDR3 DNA reads TGTGCCAGTAGTAAATCCCGGACTAGGTCCTACAATGAGCAGTTCTTC. Amino acid sequence: CASSKSRTRSYNEQFF.

The rearrangement uses TRBV12-3 or TRBV12-4 and TRBJ2-6; no clear D. V lost 5 bases, J lost 0 bases, and 14 bases lay in between. CDR3 length: 17 residues. CDR3 sequence: CASSTRTGSSGANVLTF. DNA for the CDR3: TGTGCCAGCAGTACCCGGACGGGCAGCTCTGGGGCCAACGTCCTGACTTTC.

J is TRBJ2-1 and V is TRBV11-1, with TRBD1 identical over 7 bases. This CDR3 is 15 amino acids long. Germline trimming cut 5 bases from V and 4 bases from J; bases unmatched to any gene: 8. Germline assignment: CDR1 SGHAT and CDR2 FQDESV (reference sequence). The CDR3 bases are TGTGCCAGCAGCGCAGGCAGGGGGACATACAATGAGCAGTTCTTC. Its protein product is CASSAGRGTYNEQFF.

V is TRBV18 and J is TRBJ1-1, with a tentative D call TRBD1 (6 bases). V was pared by 0 bases and J by 5 bases, with 16 bases between. The CDR3 has 16 amino acids. Germline loops: CDR1 KGHSH, CDR2 LQKENI. The CDR3 loop reads CASSPPGTGGRTEAFF. Written as DNA, the CDR3 is TGTGCCAGCTCACCACCGGGAACCGGGGGGCGAACTGAAGCTTTCTTT.

The genes are TRBV7-8 and TRBJ2-2, with a possible D match to TRBD1 (6 bases). Germline assignment: CDR1 SGHVS and CDR2 FQNEAQ. The CDR3 loop spans 15 amino acids. The V gene lost 5 bases and the J gene lost 5 bases, with 15 bases spanning the gap. The CDR3 is CASSLRDMGTGELFF. In nucleotides, the CDR3 is TGTGCCAGCAGCCTCCGGGACATGGGGACCGGGGAGCTGTTTTTT.

The rearrangement links TRBV5-1 to TRBJ1-2; 9 bases are shared with TRBD1. Germline V gene lookup returns CDR1 SGHRS and CDR2 YFSETQ. Unmatched junction bases numbered 4, after V lost 0 bases and J lost 4 bases. The CDR3 loop spans 15 amino acids. CDR3 in amino acids: CASSLAGTGFYGYTF. In DNA, the CDR3 is TGCGCCAGCAGCTTGGCCGGGACAGGGTTCTATGGCTACACCTTC.

Only a few counts were recorded for this clonotype. V and J are TRBV7-6 and TRBJ2-3; a weak D match, TRBD2 (6 bases). The CDR3 extends over 15 amino acids. Trimming removed 5 bases from V and 1 base from J, with 13 bases in between. Germline assignment: CDR1 SGHVS and CDR2 FNYEAQ. DNA for the CDR3: TGTGCCAGCAGCATCGGGAGTTGGGGCACAGATACGCAGTATTTT. It yields the protein CASSIGSWGTDTQYF.

The chain is built from TRBV5-5 and TRBJ2-2, with TRBD1 matching 7 bases. This CDR3 comprises 14 residues. Germline-derived CDR1 and CDR2 are SGHKS and YYEKEE (reference sequence). V gave up 3 bases and J gave up 6 bases; unmatched junction bases: 5. The CDR3 DNA is TGTGCCAGCAGCTGGGACAGATACGCCGGGGAGCTGTTTTTT. Residues: CASSWDRYAGELFF.

The V gene is TRBV2, the J gene TRBJ1-4, with a tentative D call TRBD1 (5 bases). V dropped 6 bases and J dropped 4 bases, with 9 bases sitting between them. The CDR3 is 13 residues long. The V gene's germline CDR1 is SNHLY and CDR2 FYNNEI. The CDR3 sequence: CASRGDHNEKLFF. CDR3 nucleotide sequence: TGTGCCAGCAGGGGGGACCATAATGAAAAACTGTTTTTT.

The chain links TRBV5-6 to TRBJ2-7; 10 bases map to TRBD2. Germline assignment: CDR1 SGHDT and CDR2 YYEEEE. Losses at the gene ends were 4 bases for V and 4 bases for J; bases not matched to a gene: 8. This CDR3 is built from 15 residues. The CDR3 region has the DNA TGTGCCAGCAGCCGGTCGGCTAGCGGGAGATACGAGCAGTACTTC. It specifies CASSRSASGRYEQYF.

The rearrangement joins TRBV11-2 to TRBJ2-3, with D unclear. The CDR3 covers 14 residues. Germline V lookup: CDR1 SGHAT, CDR2 FQNNGV. V was cut by 2 bases and J by 1 base, with 7 bases left in between. The CDR3 loop is CASSLLAGTDTQYF. In DNA form, the CDR3 reads TGTGCCAGCAGCTTATTGGCGGGCACAGATACGCAGTATTTT.

This clonotype was observed a handful of times. This chain links TRBV21-1 with TRBJ2-5; TRBD1, the table's D call, lacks a check against the DNA. TRBV21-1 is a recognized pseudogene. The CDR3 covers 13 residues. As DNA, the CDR3 is TGTGCCAGCAGCAGCCTTCCCCCTGAGACCCAGTACTTC. This codes for CASSSLPPETQYF.

This chain connects TRBV6-1 to TRBJ2-2; D gene ambiguous. Per the germline V gene, CDR1 is MNHNS and CDR2 is SASEGT. The CDR3 contains 15 residues. V lost 6 bases, J lost 0 bases, and 11 bases lay in between. CDR3 bases: TGTGCCAGCAGCCGATCCGAAGCGAACACCGGGGAGCTGTTTTTT. Translating it yields CASSRSEANTGELFF.

V and J are TRBV12-3 or TRBV12-4 and TRBJ2-1; 10 nucleotides match TRBD2. V lost 3 bases to trimming and J lost 10 bases; unmatched junction nucleotides: 15. The CDR3 contains 17 residues. The CDR3 region has the DNA TGTGCCAGCAGTTTCTCCAGCGGGAGGGCCGGACGAGGGGAGCAGTTCTTC. It codes for CASSFSSGRAGRGEQFF.

The sample holds a few counts of this clonotype. The gene calls are TRBV5-6 and TRBJ2-3; D remains ambiguous. The CDR3 spans 15 residues. V lost 9 bases and J lost 2, with 19 bases in between. Germline V gives CDR1 SGHDT, CDR2 YYEEEE. In DNA form, the CDR3 reads TGTGCCACCCAGCCTAGGAACAGATTCACAGATACGCAGTATTTT. It specifies CATQPRNRFTDTQYF.

In this sample, this clonotype turned up a few times. The chain combines TRBV5-5 with TRBJ2-4; D assignment may be TRBD1 or TRBD2 (5 bases each). Trimming left V 4 bases short and J 8 bases short, with 22 bases between. This CDR3 is 16 amino acids long. Per the germline V gene, CDR1 is SGHKS and CDR2 is YYEKEE (reference sequence). CDR3 protein: CASSLSGTLGMDIQYF. The CDR3 DNA reads TGTGCCAGCAGCCTCTCCGGGACCCTGGGGATGGACATTCAGTACTTC.

V gene TRBV6-5 combines with J gene TRBJ1-5, with D possibly being TRBD1 (5 bases). CDR3 length: 16 amino acids. Trimming took 4 bases from V and 2 from J, leaving 15 bases between them. Germline lookup yields CDR1 MNHEY and CDR2 SVGAGI. This CDR3 is CASSFSPGGGNQPQHF. The CDR3 coding sequence is TGTGCCAGCAGTTTCTCGCCTGGGGGGGGCAATCAGCCCCAGCATTTT.

The table lists this clonotype with a few counts. The V gene is TRBV3-1, the J gene TRBJ1-5, with D possibly matching TRBD1 (5 bases). Deletions cut 0 bases from V and 0 bases from J, with 12 bases between. The germline CDR1 and CDR2 sequences are LGHDT and YNNKEL (reference sequence). This CDR3 is built from 17 residues. CDR3 coding DNA: TGTGCCAGCAGCCAAGATCGGGGGACTCCTAGCAATCAGCCCCAGCATTTT. It yields the protein CASSQDRGTPSNQPQHF.

V and J are TRBV6-1 and TRBJ2-2; weak D call: TRBD2 (6 bases). V was trimmed by 4 bases and J by 0 bases, leaving 9 bases between them. The length of the CDR3 is 15 residues. Germline CDR1 is MNHNS and CDR2 is SASEGT. CDR3 coding DNA: TGTGCCAGCAGTGTAGGAGGGGCGAACACCGGGGAGCTGTTTTTT. It encodes CASSVGGANTGELFF.

The chain has TRBV20-1 and TRBJ1-6; no clear D gene. CDR3 length: 14 residues. Germline assignment: CDR1 DFQATT and CDR2 SNEGSKA (reference sequence). Trimming removed 4 bases at V and 13 bases at J, with 20 bases between. The CDR3 DNA sequence: TGCAGTGCTATGGTTACGGCCCTGCGGGGTCCCCTCCACTTT. This translates into CSAMVTALRGPLHF.

This clonotype was counted between two and nine times. The chain has TRBV19 and TRBJ1-2; D remains unclear. The CDR3 sequence is 13 residues long. Germline V gene data show CDR1 as LNHDA and CDR2 as SQIVND (reference sequence). The V end was cut by 5 bases, the J end by 7 bases, with 14 bases between. Here the CDR3 DNA reads TGTGCCAGTAGTGCCACCTTGTTGGCTGGCTACACCTTC. It specifies CASSATLLAGYTF.

The chain joins TRBV2 to TRBJ2-1, with 8 bases that match TRBD2. V lost 5 bases and J lost 0; bases outside the gene matches: 6. Germline values: CDR1 SNHLY, CDR2 FYNNEI. The CDR3 spans 16 residues. The CDR3 nucleotides read TGTGCCAGCAGTCGGACTAGCTCCAGCTCCTACAATGAGCAGTTCTTC. Encoded protein: CASSRTSSSSYNEQFF. Full variable domain (rest looked up from reference TRBV2 and TRBJ2-1): EPEVTQTPSHQVTQMGQEVILRCVPISNHLYFYWYRQILGQKVEFLVSFYNNEISEKSEIFDDQFSVERPDGSNFTLKIRSTKLEDSAMYFCASSRTSSSSYNEQFFGPGTRLTVL.

This chain uses TRBV4-1 with TRBJ1-5, with 7 positions matching TRBD1. V lost 8 bases and J lost 4; bases outside the gene matches: 8. Germline values: CDR1 MGHRA, CDR2 YSYEKL. This CDR3 comprises 14 residues. The CDR3 reads CASGDRGRNQPQHF. The CDR3 coding sequence is TGCGCCAGCGGGGATAGGGGGCGGAATCAGCCCCAGCATTTT.

This clonotype has at least ten counts. The chain employs TRBV28 and TRBJ2-1; D remains ambiguous. Trimming took off 4 bases at V and 4 bases at J, with 11 bases between the two ends. Per the germline V gene, CDR1 is MDHEN and CDR2 is SYDVKM. CDR3 length equals 14 residues. The CDR3 spells CASSSTTGYNEQFF. CDR3 DNA sequence: TGTGCCAGCAGTTCCACGACCGGATACAATGAGCAGTTCTTC.

This chain uses TRBV5-1 with TRBJ2-3; D is unresolved. The CDR3 is 14 residues long. Germline CDR1 reads SGHRS; CDR2 reads YFSETQ. V lost 4 bases to trimming and J lost 2 bases, with 11 bases between them. In DNA form, the CDR3 reads TGCGCCAGCAGCACAACCAATCCCACAGATACGCAGTATTTT. It codes for CASSTTNPTDTQYF.

The chain has TRBV2 and TRBJ2-5; 10 bases map to TRBD2. The CDR3 length is 16 residues. Germline V lookup: CDR1 SNHLY, CDR2 FYNNEI. V dropped 5 bases and J dropped 3; count of bases not matched to a gene: 9. The CDR3 DNA is TGTGCCAGCAGTCCGGGACTAGCGACTCCAGAAGAGACCCAGTACTTC. It is translated as CASSPGLATPEETQYF.

This clonotype has just a few counts. The J gene is TRBJ1-1, the V gene TRBV6-1; D unresolved. V lost 2 bases, J lost 1 base, and 8 bases lay in between. This CDR3 contains 14 residues. The germline gives CDR1 MNHNS, CDR2 SASEGT. The CDR3 region is CASSEKEGNTEAFF. CDR3 sequence (DNA): TGTGCCAGCAGTGAAAAGGAGGGGAACACTGAAGCTTTCTTT.

The chain combines TRBV7-6 with TRBJ1-4; D gene uncertain. Germline CDR1 SGHVS, CDR2 FNYEAQ. The CDR3 runs to 14 residues. V lost 1 base to trimming and J lost 8 bases, with 11 bases between them. CDR3 DNA: TGTGCCAGCAGCTTAGGGCCTAATGGGGAAAAACTGTTTTTT. As protein: CASSLGPNGEKLFF.